This TCR beta chain is from a study of T cell clonality in common variable immunodeficiency. Notes on the study in general: Reportedly, TCR beta sequences from common variable immunodeficiency showed fewer deletions and N-nucleotide insertions.

Comments on this clone: Its antigen is currently unknown. Coverage ceases 3 residues before the CDR3 finishes, and the germline J gene fills in the end.

Libraries were prepared by immunoSEQ multiplex PCR; TCRdb keeps only in-frame clonotypes and omits some of them. Its clone listing holds fewer than 8,500 clones. The CDR3 runs 15 residues. Unmatched junction bases numbered 4, after V lost 0 bases and J lost 8 bases. CDR1 and CDR2 from the germline V gene are KGHSH and LQKENI. The source material was peripheral blood mononuclear cells. The clonotype originates from a human donor with common variable immunodeficiency. The chain recombines TRBV18 with TRBJ1-4; 9 bases agree with TRBD1. Partial CDR3 DNA: TGTGCCAGCTCACCACCGGGGACAGGGTACGAAAAA. It encodes CASSPPGTGYEK. From start to end, the CDR3 is CASSPPGTGYEKLFF.